Sequencing of this TCR beta chain was carried out in a study of cytomegalovirus exposure and HLA in healthy donors. Study results and limitations: Most CMV-associated TCR beta chains appeared HLA-restricted in a later analysis. Exclusion as indistinguishable affected some V segments, including TRBV6-2 and TRBV6-3. TCR beta sequences reportedly predicted most subjects' HLA-A and HLA-B alleles accurately. The study recorded about 160 TCR beta chains that were cytomegalovirus-associated.

Regarding this clone: The antigen is not known.

The germline V gene has CDR1 SEHNR and CDR2 FQNEAQ (reference sequence). The CDR3 contains 16 residues. The V and J ends lost 3 bases and 0 bases respectively, with 12 bases between them. It was with 60 Vbeta and 13 Jbeta primers that the PCR ran. Generated by immunoSEQ multiplex PCR, the TCRdb table keeps only in-frame clones and is missing some. The table has 150,000 to 200,000 clones, around 81% seen once. This chain joins TRBV7-9 and TRBJ1-3; TRBD1 is a possible D gene (5 bases). Sequencing was performed on PBMCs. This TCR came from a woman in her late teens or twenties in good health and CMV-seropositive. Written as DNA, the CDR3 is TGTGCCAGCAGCTTCGGGGCGGGGTTCTCTGGAAACACCATATATTTT. It specifies CASSFGAGFSGNTIYF.